The 21 T cell receptor beta chains presented below share a single source sample, sequenced in a study of OX40 agonist ivuxolimab in advanced cancers. TCRdb keeps only in-frame clones here, not all; method: immunoSEQ multiplex PCR. The sample shows roughly 45,000 clones, 88% of them seen only once. Specimen: CD4+ or CD8+ T cells sorted from blood, collected in a trial of the OX40 agonist ivuxolimab. These receptors originate from an adult with an advanced solid tumor such as melanoma, head and neck, liver or kidney cancer.

The CDR3 DNA reads TGTGCCAGCAGTGCCGGGGAGGACAATGAGCAGTTCTTC. It translates to CASSAGEDNEQFF. This chain joins TRBV2 and TRBJ2-1, with D perhaps matching TRBD2 (6 bases). Trimming took 4 bases from V and 5 from J, leaving 9 bases between them. Germline V gives CDR1 SNHLY, CDR2 FYNNEI. The length of the CDR3 is 13 residues. Variable domain in full (rest from reference TRBV2 and TRBJ2-1): EPEVTQTPSHQVTQMGQEVILRCVPISNHLYFYWYRQILGQKVEFLVSFYNNEISEKSEIFDDQFSVERPDGSNFTLKIRSTKLEDSAMYFCASSAGEDNEQFFGPGTRLTVL.

The chain carries TRBV15 and TRBJ2-5; 15 nucleotides line up with TRBD2. CDR3 length: 17 amino acids. J gave up 5 bases and V 1 base, and 5 bases lay outside the gene matches. Germline CDR1 is LNHNV and CDR2 is YYDKDF (reference sequence). CDR3 protein: CATSRGTSGRAGETQYF. DNA for the CDR3: TGTGCCACCAGCAGAGGGACTAGCGGGAGGGCCGGGGAGACCCAGTACTTC.

This clone was detected once. This sequence joins TRBV21-1 and TRBJ1-2. TRBV21-1 is marked as a pseudogene. The CDR3 consists of 13 residues. Here the CDR3 DNA reads TGTGCCAGCAGCAAAGCACGGAAAAATGGCTACACCTTC. It yields the protein CASSKARKNGYTF.

The chain employs TRBV5-1 and TRBJ2-6, with 8 nucleotides matching TRBD1. The CDR3 loop spans 15 amino acids. Looked up from germline, CDR1 is SGHRS and CDR2 is YFSETQ. The V gene end was trimmed by 3 bases and the J gene end by 2 bases; junction bases not matched to a gene: 1. The CDR3 coding sequence is TGCGCCAGCAGCTCGACAGGGGCTGGGGCCAACGTCCTGACTTTC. This encodes CASSSTGAGANVLTF.

This chain uses TRBV7-9 with TRBJ1-3; no firm D call. The CDR3 runs 13 residues. Between the trimmed V and J ends, which lost 4 bases and 4 bases, there was a span of 8 bases. Germline CDR1 SEHNR, CDR2 FQNEAQ (reference sequence). The CDR3 reads CASSSDTGNTIYF. For the CDR3, the DNA is TGTGCCAGCAGCTCAGACACGGGAAACACCATATATTTT.

The chain recombines TRBV19 with TRBJ2-7, with a possible D match to TRBD1 (6 bases). The CDR3 has 14 residues. From germline, CDR1 is LNHDA and CDR2 SQIVND (reference sequence). The V gene lost 2 bases and the J gene lost 5 bases, with 13 bases spanning the gap. The CDR3 loop is CASSIRQADHEQYF. In nucleotides, the CDR3 is TGTGCCAGTAGTATAAGACAGGCAGACCACGAGCAGTACTTC.

The V call is TRBV18, the J call TRBJ1-2; D gene ambiguous. Germline V lookup: CDR1 KGHSH, CDR2 LQKENI. Trimming took off 5 bases at V and 7 bases at J, with 20 bases between the two ends. The CDR3 sequence is 15 residues long. CDR3 protein: CASSSSRISEGGYTF. The CDR3, as DNA: TGTGCCAGCTCAAGCTCTCGGATCTCGGAAGGTGGCTACACCTTC. The whole variable domain, remainder taken from reference TRBV18 and TRBJ1-2, is NAGVMQNPRHLVRRRGQEARLRCSPMKGHSHVYWYRQLPEEGLKFMVYLQKENIIDESGMPKERFSAEFPKEGPSILRIQQVVRGDSAAYFCASSSSRISEGGYTFGSGTRLTVV.

J is TRBJ1-4 and V is TRBV5-1; maybe TRBD1 (5 bases). Germline CDR1 reads SGHRS; CDR2 reads YFSETQ. The germline V and J ends were trimmed by 0 bases and 8 bases, with 17 bases remaining between them. This CDR3 is 16 amino acids long. The CDR3 is CASSLESRQGFEKLFF. CDR3 DNA: TGCGCCAGCAGCTTGGAATCGCGGCAGGGTTTCGAAAAACTGTTTTTT.

The V gene is TRBV6-5, the J gene TRBJ2-7; D is undetermined. This CDR3 region has 15 residues. The V gene lost 4 bases and the J gene lost 11 bases, with 24 bases spanning the gap. From germline, CDR1 is MNHEY and CDR2 SVGAGI. CDR3 nucleotide sequence: TGTGCCAGCAGTTCCCAACCGCCCTCTTCGAGTCGGGAGTACTTC. Translated, it gives CASSSQPPSSSREYF.

The V gene is TRBV30, the J gene TRBJ2-6; no firm D call. The CDR3 consists of 15 residues. CDR1 and CDR2 from the germline V gene are GTSNPN and SVGIG (reference sequence). V dropped 2 bases and J dropped 1 base, with 9 bases sitting between them. The CDR3 sequence is CAWSSARSGANVLTF. CDR3 sequence (DNA): TGTGCCTGGAGTTCCGCCCGATCTGGGGCCAACGTCCTGACTTTC.

J is TRBJ2-7 and V is TRBV5-1, with D perhaps matching TRBD1 (5 bases). The germline V and J ends were trimmed by 2 bases and 3 bases, with 6 bases remaining between them. The CDR3 is made up of 12 amino acids. CDR1 SGHRS and CDR2 YFSETQ come from the germline V gene. The CDR3 region is CASSLQDYEQYF. CDR3 sequence (DNA): TGCGCCAGCAGCTTACAGGACTACGAGCAGTACTTC.

This clone has a handful of counts. The V call is TRBV18, the J call TRBJ2-4; the D gene is possibly TRBD2 (7 bases). With 3 bases removed from V and 7 bases from J, the gap between germline ends came to 19 bases. The CDR3 extends over 16 amino acids. Germline V gene sequence: CDR1 KGHSH, CDR2 LQKENI. CDR3 DNA sequence: TGTGCCAGCTCACCGACTGACACGGGGGGCCGGAACATTCAGTACTTC. Protein: CASSPTDTGGRNIQYF.

This clone was counted between two and nine times. This chain links TRBV11-1 with TRBJ2-1; 7 bases fit TRBD2. In germline, CDR1 is SGHAT, CDR2 FQDESV (reference sequence). J gave up 5 bases and V 1 base, and 5 bases lay outside the gene matches. CDR3 length equals 15 residues. The CDR3 DNA follows: TGTGCCAGCAGCTTAGTGCGGGGGAGGGACAATGAGCAGTTCTTC. This translates into CASSLVRGRDNEQFF.

This chain connects TRBV6-5 to TRBJ2-7; 7 bases line up with TRBD1. Germline trimming cut 6 bases from V and 5 bases from J; bases unmatched to any gene: 7. Germline V gives CDR1 MNHEY, CDR2 SVGAGI. The CDR3 runs 13 residues. This chain's CDR3 is CASRSEQGNEQYF. CDR3 nucleotides: TGTGCCAGCAGATCCGAACAGGGGAACGAGCAGTACTTC.

The chain recombines TRBV5-6 with TRBJ2-5; TRBD1 matches at 7 bases. The CDR3 totals 15 residues. V lost 4 bases, J lost 4 bases, and 10 bases stayed unmatched. The germline CDR1 and CDR2 sequences are SGHDT and YYEEEE. The CDR3 DNA sequence: TGTGCCAGCAGCAGACGACAGGGCGGGTTAGAGACCCAGTACTTC. Translating gives CASSRRQGGLETQYF.

This sequence joins TRBV12-5 and TRBJ1-2; D may be TRBD1 (5 bases). This CDR3 region has 15 residues. Germline CDR1 and CDR2: LGHNT and FRNRAP. V was pared by 0 bases and J by 4 bases, with 12 bases between. CDR3: CASGLVRQGTYGYTF. CDR3 DNA: TGTGCTAGTGGTTTGGTACGGCAGGGTACCTATGGCTACACCTTC. The whole variable domain, filled in from reference TRBV12-5 and TRBJ1-2, reads DARVTQTPRHKVTEMGQEVTMRCQPILGHNTVFWYRQTMMQGLELLAYFRNRAPLDDSGMPKDRFSAEMPDATLATLKIQPSEPRDSAVYFCASGLVRQGTYGYTFGSGTRLTVV.

The V call is TRBV28, the J call TRBJ2-2; TRBD1 matches at 9 bases. Per the germline V gene, CDR1 is MDHEN and CDR2 is SYDVKM. The CDR3 length is 15 residues. Trimming took 5 bases from V and 6 from J; bases not matched to a gene: 7. This CDR3 is CASSTGTGPAGELFF. For the CDR3, the DNA is TGTGCCAGCAGTACCGGGACAGGGCCAGCCGGGGAGCTGTTTTTT. Using reference TRBV28 and TRBJ2-2 for the parts outside the CDR3, the full variable domain is DVKVTQSSRYLVKRTGEKVFLECVQDMDHENMFWYRQDPGLGLRLIYFSYDVKMKEKGDIPEGYSVSREKKERFSLILESASTNQTSMYLCASSTGTGPAGELFFGEGSRLTVL.

The genes are TRBV5-1 and TRBJ1-1; weak D call: TRBD1 (5 bases). CDR1 and CDR2 from the germline V gene are SGHRS and YFSETQ. The CDR3 totals 16 residues. V was shortened by 0 bases and J by 0 bases, with 12 bases between the two germline ends. CDR3 sequence: CASSLEGIWMNTEAFF. The CDR3 region has the DNA TGCGCCAGCAGCTTGGAGGGGATATGGATGAACACTGAAGCTTTCTTT.

The rearrangement uses TRBV14 and TRBJ2-1, with TRBD2 as a possible D gene (7 bases). From germline, CDR1 is SGHDN and CDR2 FVKESK. V gave up 5 bases and J gave up 2 bases, with 13 bases separating them. The CDR3 spans 15 residues. The chain's CDR3 is CASSSGGGAYNEQFF. DNA for the CDR3: TGTGCCAGCAGCAGCGGAGGGGGGGCCTACAATGAGCAGTTCTTC.

In DNA, the CDR3 is TGTGCCAGCAGCCCGGACAGGGGGAGATACGAGCAGTACTTC. Translation gives CASSPDRGRYEQYF. V gene TRBV7-6 combines with J gene TRBJ2-7; 10 positions agree with TRBD1. Germline CDR1 reads SGHVS; CDR2 reads FNYEAQ. The CDR3 loop spans 14 amino acids. Germline trimming cut 5 bases from V and 4 bases from J; bases unmatched to any gene: 5.

The J gene is TRBJ2-2, the V gene TRBV30; the D is unclear. V lost 0 bases and J lost 4, with 15 bases in between. Germline CDR1 reads GTSNPN; CDR2 reads SVGIG (reference sequence). The CDR3 covers 16 residues. The CDR3 DNA is TGTGCCTGGAGTGTACCGGGTCGCAGATTCACCGGGGAGCTGTTTTTT. Translation: CAWSVPGRRFTGELFF. Filled out from reference TRBV30 and TRBJ2-2, the complete variable domain reads SQTIHQWPATLVQPVGSPLSLECTVEGTSNPNLYWYRQAAGRGLQLLFYSVGIGQISSEVPQNLSASRPQDRQFILSSKKLLLSDSGFYLCAWSVPGRRFTGELFFGEGSRLTVL.